This TCR beta chain emerged from a study of blood T cell repertoires in COVID-19 (dated by TCRdb to 2018 to 2021). About the investigation overall: The collaborator samples originated in the United States, Italy and Spain and spanned the acute and convalescent phases of COVID-19. A freely available public database, intended as a resource for researchers studying the immune response to SARS-CoV-2, is where the repertoires were released. Sample metadata almost always included a de-identified subject ID, COVID-19 status, age in years and sex. The prospective study material was composed of cDNA or gDNA derived from T cells, B-cell-depleted T cells, or PBMCs. Subjects who had been exposed to COVID-19, were actively infected with it, or had recovered from it provided the deeply sampled blood TCRbeta repertoires that made up the dataset. Where available, HLA class I and class II types were taken from metadata supplied by the sample provider and were not determined by assay-based typing. The samples were drawn from the first 160 participants of the ongoing ImmuneRACE study and from over a thousand subjects provided by 6 global collaborators.

Whole blood was collected in K2EDTA tubes by collaborating institutions according to the institutions' own protocols. Collaborator samples were shipped for TCRbeta analysis as frozen whole blood, isolated PBMCs, or DNA extracted from either sample type. The immunoSEQ Assay, a bias-controlled multiplex PCR, was used to amplify TCRbeta CDR3 regions from genomic DNA. The original methods were these. Nucleated cell counts per sample were estimated from amplification of reference gene primers within the assay. To quantify the absolute abundance of each unique TCRbeta CDR3 rearrangement, sequence reads were collapsed and filtered. Productive Simpson clonality was computed per sample as the square root of Simpson's diversity index over productive rearrangements. Sourced from immuneACCESS, this table was stored by TCRdb with only in-frame sequences that have V and J called. A share of the clones is absent; for the studies checked, an unresolved V gene accounts for under half, and the remainder has no known explanation. D and trimming come from the DNA, and the V and J calls and clone size come from that table. The sample contains approximately 230,000 clones, 87% of them found a single time. 3% of the sample belongs to the ten largest clones.

For this clone: Its antigen is unknown. It has no much larger one-base neighbor in the sample; base qualities were not kept.

Cut back by 5 bases and 4 bases, the V and J ends lie 11 bases apart. Measured from the cysteine to the phenylalanine, the CDR3 is 13 residues long. Left in the record is the CDR3 DNA by itself, 39 bases read in frame from the first base. CDR1 and CDR2 are drawn from the germline V gene (reference sequence): LNHDA, SQIVND. The study at large found these results: The amount of clinical and demographic metadata varied by source and participant and was provided uncurated.

Sequencing input: peripheral blood. The clonotype originates from a man between 18 and 35 years old with active or convalescent COVID-19. The V and J segments used are TRBV19 and TRBJ1-1; too little of a D gene remains to name it. CDR3 region: CASSLLTGTEAFF. The nucleotide sequence is TGTGCCAGTAGTCTTCTCACGGGCACTGAAGCTTTCTTT.